The rows below give T cell receptor beta chains drawn from one sample of a study of blood T cell repertoires in COVID-19. The repertoire was sequenced with immunoSEQ multiplex PCR; TCRdb's copy has only in-frame clones and lacks some. The table includes 120,000 to 150,000 clones, 87% detected once. The sequenced sample consisted of peripheral blood. These receptors originate from an older man with acute or convalescent COVID-19. The CDR3 runs from the conserved cysteine through the conserved F or W. The order of the fields is clone size, D gene, CDR3 length, J gene, V gene, CDR3 protein, CDR3 DNA. The D gene is left open where the match is weak. For some rows the clone size is stated as once, few or many, or as a class when expanded; others skip it.

clone size: -; D gene: -; CDR3 length: 12; J gene: TRBJ2-1; V gene: TRBV18; CDR3 protein: CASSPMRKEQFF; CDR3 DNA: TGTGCCAGCTCACCAATGAGGAAGGAGCAGTTCTTC
clone size: -; D gene: -; CDR3 length: 15; J gene: TRBJ1-5; V gene: TRBV21-1; CDR3 protein: CASSKVHTLGQPQHF; CDR3 DNA: TGTGCCAGCAGCAAAGTCCACACCCTAGGTCAGCCCCAGCATTTT
clone size: -; D gene: TRBD1; CDR3 length: 17; J gene: TRBJ1-6; V gene: TRBV27; CDR3 protein: CASSYFQTGPNNSPLHF; CDR3 DNA: TGTGCCAGCAGTTACTTCCAGACAGGGCCCAACAATTCACCCCTCCACTTT
clone size: -; D gene: -; CDR3 length: 14; J gene: TRBJ2-1; V gene: TRBV7-2; CDR3 protein: CASRQGSIYNEQFF; CDR3 DNA: TGTGCCAGCAGACAGGGTTCAATCTACAATGAGCAGTTCTTC
clone size: -; D gene: -; CDR3 length: 13; J gene: TRBJ2-7; V gene: TRBV6-1; CDR3 protein: CASSERQIYEQYF; CDR3 DNA: TGTGCCAGCAGTGAAAGACAGATCTACGAGCAGTACTTC
clone size: -; D gene: -; CDR3 length: 15; J gene: TRBJ1-2; V gene: TRBV2; CDR3 protein: CASRGASSYNYGYTF; CDR3 DNA: TGTGCCAGCAGGGGGGCCAGCTCCTATAACTATGGCTACACCTTC
clone size: -; D gene: TRBD2; CDR3 length: 15; J gene: TRBJ2-1; V gene: TRBV6-1; CDR3 protein: CASSERGLVRNEQFF; CDR3 DNA: TGTGCCAGCAGTGAAAGGGGACTAGTGAGGAATGAGCAGTTCTTC
clone size: -; D gene: TRBD2; CDR3 length: 15; J gene: TRBJ2-3; V gene: TRBV11-1; CDR3 protein: CASSLRGGSTDTQYF; CDR3 DNA: TGTGCCAGCAGCTTGCGCGGGGGTAGCACAGATACGCAGTATTTT
clone size: -; D gene: -; CDR3 length: 19; J gene: TRBJ2-1; V gene: TRBV7-3; CDR3 protein: CASSPLAGWPQAIHNEQFF; CDR3 DNA: TGTGCCAGCAGTCCTCTAGCTGGGTGGCCCCAAGCCATCCACAATGAGCAGTTCTTC
clone size: once; D gene: -; CDR3 length: 16; J gene: TRBJ1-1; V gene: TRBV19; CDR3 protein: CASSKNTRGLDTEAFF; CDR3 DNA: TGTGCCAGTAGTAAAAATACGAGAGGTCTGGACACTGAAGCTTTCTTT
clone size: -; D gene: -; CDR3 length: 15; J gene: TRBJ1-3; V gene: TRBV18; CDR3 protein: CASSPAGESGNTIYF; CDR3 DNA: TGTGCCAGCTCACCCGCCGGAGAATCTGGAAACACCATATATTTT
clone size: -; D gene: TRBD1; CDR3 length: 14; J gene: TRBJ2-5; V gene: TRBV29-1; CDR3 protein: CSVEGTGTGETQYF; CDR3 DNA: TGCAGCGTTGAGGGGACAGGGACGGGCGAGACCCAGTACTTC
clone size: -; D gene: TRBD1; CDR3 length: 15; J gene: TRBJ2-5; V gene: TRBV28; CDR3 protein: CASRVRQGNQETQYF; CDR3 DNA: TGTGCCAGCAGGGTAAGACAGGGGAACCAAGAGACCCAGTACTTC
clone size: -; D gene: -; CDR3 length: 13; J gene: TRBJ2-7; V gene: TRBV29-1; CDR3 protein: CSTSRGPDYEQYF; CDR3 DNA: TGCAGCACATCACGCGGCCCGGACTACGAGCAGTACTTC
clone size: once; D gene: -; CDR3 length: 13; J gene: TRBJ1-2; V gene: TRBV5-1; CDR3 protein: CASSLVLAVGYTF; CDR3 DNA: TGCGCCAGCAGCTTGGTTTTGGCCGTAGGCTACACCTTC
clone size: -; D gene: -; CDR3 length: 11; J gene: TRBJ1-2; V gene: TRBV19; CDR3 protein: CASKNSNGYTF; CDR3 DNA: TGTGCCAGTAAGAACAGCAATGGCTACACCTTC
clone size: -; D gene: -; CDR3 length: 12; J gene: TRBJ1-2; V gene: TRBV28; CDR3 protein: CASSEISYGYTF; CDR3 DNA: TGTGCCAGCAGTGAGATTTCCTATGGCTACACCTTC
clone size: -; D gene: -; CDR3 length: 15; J gene: TRBJ2-2; V gene: TRBV5-1; CDR3 protein: CASSLAVGSAGELFF; CDR3 DNA: TGCGCCAGCAGCTTGGCCGTGGGGAGCGCCGGGGAGCTGTTTTTT
clone size: -; D gene: TRBD1; CDR3 length: 15; J gene: TRBJ1-1; V gene: TRBV6-5; CDR3 protein: CASRDGDRGNTEAFF; CDR3 DNA: TGTGCCAGCAGGGATGGGGACAGGGGGAACACTGAAGCTTTCTTT
clone size: once; D gene: TRBD1; CDR3 length: 14; J gene: TRBJ1-1; V gene: TRBV2; CDR3 protein: CASSSGTGRPEAFF; CDR3 DNA: TGTGCCAGCAGCTCCGGGACAGGGAGACCTGAAGCTTTCTTT
clone size: -; D gene: TRBD1; CDR3 length: 15; J gene: TRBJ1-4; V gene: TRBV5-1; CDR3 protein: CASSPTRQGDEKLFF; CDR3 DNA: TGCGCCAGCAGCCCTACGAGACAGGGGGATGAAAAACTGTTTTTT
clone size: -; D gene: -; CDR3 length: 13; J gene: TRBJ2-7; V gene: TRBV2; CDR3 protein: CASSYIIPYEQYF; CDR3 DNA: TGTGCCAGCAGTTACATAATCCCCTACGAGCAGTACTTC
clone size: -; D gene: -; CDR3 length: 15; J gene: TRBJ1-4; V gene: TRBV23-1; CDR3 protein: CASSQSSGVGEKLFF; CDR3 DNA: TGCGCCAGCAGTCAATCGTCGGGGGTGGGAGAAAAACTGTTTTTT
clone size: -; D gene: TRBD1; CDR3 length: 14; J gene: TRBJ1-1; V gene: TRBV28; CDR3 protein: CASSSTGLNTEAFF; CDR3 DNA: TGTGCCAGCAGTTCGACAGGGTTGAACACTGAAGCTTTCTTT
clone size: -; D gene: -; CDR3 length: 16; J gene: TRBJ1-6; V gene: TRBV27; CDR3 protein: CASSSVWSSYNSPLHF; CDR3 DNA: TGTGCCAGCAGTTCGGTTTGGAGCTCCTATAATTCACCCCTCCACTTT
clone size: few; D gene: TRBD2; CDR3 length: 17; J gene: TRBJ2-5; V gene: TRBV5-1; CDR3 protein: CASSLSLAGGPQETQYF; CDR3 DNA: TGCGCCAGCAGCTTGTCGCTAGCGGGGGGGCCTCAAGAGACCCAGTACTTC
clone size: -; D gene: -; CDR3 length: 14; J gene: TRBJ2-6; V gene: TRBV2; CDR3 protein: CASSGWPGANVLTF; CDR3 DNA: TGTGCCAGCAGTGGTTGGCCTGGGGCCAACGTCCTGACTTTC
clone size: -; D gene: TRBD1; CDR3 length: 14; J gene: TRBJ1-1; V gene: TRBV3-1/TRBV3-2; CDR3 protein: CASSRGQGNTEAFF; CDR3 DNA: TGTGCCAGCAGCCGCGGACAGGGGAACACTGAAGCTTTCTTT
clone size: -; D gene: -; CDR3 length: 15; J gene: TRBJ1-1; V gene: TRBV7-8; CDR3 protein: CASSLAYGTGTEAFF; CDR3 DNA: TGTGCCAGCAGCTTAGCGTACGGAACAGGGACTGAAGCTTTCTTT
clone size: few; D gene: TRBD2; CDR3 length: 17; J gene: TRBJ2-7; V gene: TRBV28; CDR3 protein: CASSLSRIGGRLYEQYF; CDR3 DNA: TGTGCCAGCAGTTTATCCCGGATCGGCGGGAGATTGTACGAGCAGTACTTC
clone size: -; D gene: -; CDR3 length: 14; J gene: TRBJ1-1; V gene: TRBV28; CDR3 protein: CASSLQGSGTEAFF; CDR3 DNA: TGTGCCAGCAGCTTGCAGGGGTCTGGGACTGAAGCTTTCTTT
clone size: -; D gene: TRBD1; CDR3 length: 17; J gene: TRBJ1-4; V gene: TRBV7-8; CDR3 protein: CASSSDRGQRRVEKLFF; CDR3 DNA: TGTGCCAGCAGCTCGGACAGGGGGCAAAGGAGGGTCGAAAAACTGTTTTTT
clone size: -; D gene: TRBD1; CDR3 length: 14; J gene: TRBJ1-2; V gene: TRBV19; CDR3 protein: CASRTRDRHYGYTF; CDR3 DNA: TGTGCCAGTAGGACCCGGGACAGACACTATGGCTACACCTTC
clone size: -; D gene: -; CDR3 length: 21; J gene: TRBJ1-6; V gene: TRBV6-7; CDR3 protein: CASSYPGGGPPESSYNSPLHF; CDR3 DNA: TGTGCCAGCAGTTACCCGGGCGGGGGGCCCCCAGAAAGCTCCTATAATTCACCCCTCCACTTT
clone size: -; D gene: -; CDR3 length: 13; J gene: TRBJ1-2; V gene: TRBV5-1; CDR3 protein: CASSLDRDGGYTF; CDR3 DNA: TGCGCCAGCAGCTTGGACAGGGACGGTGGCTACACCTTC
clone size: once; D gene: TRBD1; CDR3 length: 15; J gene: TRBJ2-1; V gene: TRBV5-4; CDR3 protein: CASSPGTATNNEQFF; CDR3 DNA: TGTGCCAGCAGCCCCGGGACAGCGACTAACAATGAGCAGTTCTTC